This T cell receptor beta chain was found in a study of radiation and T cells in renal cell carcinoma. Time point: blood 4 weeks post-SBRT, at nephrectomy. Treatment defined: 15 Gy SBRT to primary tumor, nephrectomy 4 weeks later. Nephrectomy followed 15 Gy stereotactic body radiation by 4 weeks. After SBRT, blood was collected at 2 and 4 weeks, plus baseline. The method was immunoSEQ multiplex PCR; TCRdb's version includes in-frame clones alone and lacks a portion of them. This table has about 78,000 clones, 80% to 90% appearing once. As for this clone: The germline gene is not matched at one end of the junction; a read error may be the cause.

The CDR3 is made up of 13 amino acids. Germline CDR1 and CDR2: MDHEN and SYDVKM. Sequencing was performed on blood, taken from a patient whose treatment included radiotherapy and nephrectomy. The chain recombines TRBV28 with TRBJ1-3; D is undetermined. This receptor was identified in a woman in her seventies with renal cell carcinoma. The CDR3 spells CASSERLSRTWRF. The CDR3 coding sequence is TGTGCCAGCAGTGAACGCCTTTCTCGGACTTGGAGGTTT.